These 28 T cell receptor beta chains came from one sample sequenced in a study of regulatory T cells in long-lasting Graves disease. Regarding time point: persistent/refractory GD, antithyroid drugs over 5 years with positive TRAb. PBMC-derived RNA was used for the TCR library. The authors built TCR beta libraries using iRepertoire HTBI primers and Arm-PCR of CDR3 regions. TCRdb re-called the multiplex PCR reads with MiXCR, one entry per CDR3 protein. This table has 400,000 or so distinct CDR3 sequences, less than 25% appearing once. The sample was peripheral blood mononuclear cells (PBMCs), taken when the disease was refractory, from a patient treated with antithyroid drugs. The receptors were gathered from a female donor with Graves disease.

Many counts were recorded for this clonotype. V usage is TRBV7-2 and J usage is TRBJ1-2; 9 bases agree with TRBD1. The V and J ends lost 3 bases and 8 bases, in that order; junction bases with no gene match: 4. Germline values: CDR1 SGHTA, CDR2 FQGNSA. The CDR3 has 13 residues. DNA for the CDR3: TGTGCCAGCAGCTTGGGACAGGGCGGGGGCTACACCTTC. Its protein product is CASSLGQGGGYTF.

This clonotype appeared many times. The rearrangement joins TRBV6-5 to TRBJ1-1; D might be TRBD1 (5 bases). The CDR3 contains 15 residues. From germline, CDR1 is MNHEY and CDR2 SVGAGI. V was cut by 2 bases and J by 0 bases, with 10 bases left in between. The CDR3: CASSYPTGVNTEAFF. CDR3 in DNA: TGTGCCAGCAGTTACCCAACAGGCGTGAACACTGAAGCTTTCTTT.

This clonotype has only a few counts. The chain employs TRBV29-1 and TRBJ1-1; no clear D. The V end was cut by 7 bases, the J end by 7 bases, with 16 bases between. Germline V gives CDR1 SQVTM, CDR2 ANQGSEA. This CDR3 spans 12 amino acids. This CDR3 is CSAGGFGSEAFF. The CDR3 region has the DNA TGCAGCGCCGGAGGGTTCGGGAGTGAAGCTTTCTTT.

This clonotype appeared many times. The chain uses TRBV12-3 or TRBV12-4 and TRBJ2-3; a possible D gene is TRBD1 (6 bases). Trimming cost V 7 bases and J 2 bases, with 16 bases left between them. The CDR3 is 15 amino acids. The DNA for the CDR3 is TGTGCCAGCAAGAGGACAGACCCATCCACAGATACGCAGTATTTT. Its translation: CASKRTDPSTDTQYF.

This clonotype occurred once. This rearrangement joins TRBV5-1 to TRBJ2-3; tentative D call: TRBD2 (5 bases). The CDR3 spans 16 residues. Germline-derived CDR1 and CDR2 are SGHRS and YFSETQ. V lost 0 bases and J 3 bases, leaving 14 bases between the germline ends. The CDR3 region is CASSLALGRGTDTQYF. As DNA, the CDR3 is TGCGCCAGCAGCTTGGCCTTAGGGCGCGGGACAGATACGCAGTATTTT.

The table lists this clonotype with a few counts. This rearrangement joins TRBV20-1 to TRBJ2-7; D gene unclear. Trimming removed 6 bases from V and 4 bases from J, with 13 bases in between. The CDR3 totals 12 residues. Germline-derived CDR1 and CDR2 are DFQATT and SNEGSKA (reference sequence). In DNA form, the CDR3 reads TGCAGTGCAATGAGAGAGAGATACGAGCAGTACTTC. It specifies CSAMRERYEQYF.

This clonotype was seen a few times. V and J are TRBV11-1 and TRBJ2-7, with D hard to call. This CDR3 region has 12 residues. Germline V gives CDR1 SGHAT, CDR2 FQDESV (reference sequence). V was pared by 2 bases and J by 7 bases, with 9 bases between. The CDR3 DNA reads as TGTGCCAGCAGCTTATCTGTCCAGGAGCAGTACTTC. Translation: CASSLSVQEQYF. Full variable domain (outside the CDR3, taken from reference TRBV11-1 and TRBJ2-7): EAEVAQSPRYKITEKSQAVAFWCDPISGHATLYWYRQILGQGPELLVQFQDESVVDDSQLPKDRFSAERLKGVDSTLKIQPAELGDSAMYLCASSLSVQEQYFGPGTRLTVT.

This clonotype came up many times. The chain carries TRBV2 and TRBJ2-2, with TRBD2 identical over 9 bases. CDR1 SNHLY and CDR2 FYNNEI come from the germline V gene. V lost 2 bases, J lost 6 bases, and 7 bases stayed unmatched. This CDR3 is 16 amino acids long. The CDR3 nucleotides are TGTGCCAGCAGTGAACCTGGCGGGAGGGGCGCCGGGGAGCTGTTTTTT. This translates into CASSEPGGRGAGELFF. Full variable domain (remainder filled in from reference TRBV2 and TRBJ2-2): EPEVTQTPSHQVTQMGQEVILRCVPISNHLYFYWYRQILGQKVEFLVSFYNNEISEKSEIFDDQFSVERPDGSNFTLKIRSTKLEDSAMYFCASSEPGGRGAGELFFGEGSRLTVL.

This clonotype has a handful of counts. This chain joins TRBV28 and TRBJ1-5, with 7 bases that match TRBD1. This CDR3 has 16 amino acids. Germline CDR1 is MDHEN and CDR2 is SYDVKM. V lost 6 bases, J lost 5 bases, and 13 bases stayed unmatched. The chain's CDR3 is CASSSRVGRGDQPQHF. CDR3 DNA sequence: TGTGCCAGCAGCTCTCGGGTGGGCAGGGGGGATCAGCCCCAGCATTTT. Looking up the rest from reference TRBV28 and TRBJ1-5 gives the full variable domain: DVKVTQSSRYLVKRTGEKVFLECVQDMDHENMFWYRQDPGLGLRLIYFSYDVKMKEKGDIPEGYSVSREKKERFSLILESASTNQTSMYLCASSSRVGRGDQPQHFGDGTRLSIL.

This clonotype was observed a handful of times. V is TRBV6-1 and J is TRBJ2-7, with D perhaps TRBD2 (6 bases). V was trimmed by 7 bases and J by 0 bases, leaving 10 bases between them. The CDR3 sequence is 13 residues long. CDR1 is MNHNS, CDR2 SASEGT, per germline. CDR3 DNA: TGTGCCAGCAAGGAGGGGAGCTCCTACGAGCAGTACTTC. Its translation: CASKEGSSYEQYF.

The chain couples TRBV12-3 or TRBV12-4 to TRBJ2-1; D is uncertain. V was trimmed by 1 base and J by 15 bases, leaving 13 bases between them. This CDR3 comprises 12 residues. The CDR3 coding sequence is TGTGCCAGCAGTTTAGGGCTAGTCGTTCCGTTCTTC. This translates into CASSLGLVVPFF.

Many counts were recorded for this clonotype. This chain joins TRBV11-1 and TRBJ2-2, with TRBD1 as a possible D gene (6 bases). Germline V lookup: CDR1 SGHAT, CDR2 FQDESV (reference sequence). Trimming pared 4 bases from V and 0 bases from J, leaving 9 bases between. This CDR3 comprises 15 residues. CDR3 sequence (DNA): TGTGCCAGCAGCTCGGGACAAACGAACACCGGGGAGCTGTTTTTT. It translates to CASSSGQTNTGELFF.

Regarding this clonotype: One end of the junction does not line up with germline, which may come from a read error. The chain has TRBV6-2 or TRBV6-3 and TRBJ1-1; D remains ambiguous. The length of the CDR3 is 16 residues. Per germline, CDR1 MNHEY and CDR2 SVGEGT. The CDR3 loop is CASSYLTVLGNTAAFF. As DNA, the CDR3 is TGTGCCAGCAGTTACCTTACAGTACTAGGAAACACTGCAGCTTTCTTT.

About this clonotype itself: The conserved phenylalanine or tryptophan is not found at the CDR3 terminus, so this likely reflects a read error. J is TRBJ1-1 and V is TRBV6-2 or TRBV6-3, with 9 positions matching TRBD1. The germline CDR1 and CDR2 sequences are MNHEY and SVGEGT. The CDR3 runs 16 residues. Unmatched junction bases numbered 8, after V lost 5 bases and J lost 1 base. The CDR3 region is CASSEPAGQGNTEAFS. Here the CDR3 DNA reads TGTGCCAGCAGTGAGCCCGCGGGACAGGGGAACACTGAAGCTTTCTCT.

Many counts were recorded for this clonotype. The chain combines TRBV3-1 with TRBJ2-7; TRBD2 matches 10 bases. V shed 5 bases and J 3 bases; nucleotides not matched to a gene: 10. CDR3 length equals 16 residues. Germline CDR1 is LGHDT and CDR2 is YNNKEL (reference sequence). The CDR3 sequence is CASSVRTSGKDYEQYF. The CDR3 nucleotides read TGTGCCAGCAGCGTCCGGACTAGCGGCAAGGACTACGAGCAGTACTTC.

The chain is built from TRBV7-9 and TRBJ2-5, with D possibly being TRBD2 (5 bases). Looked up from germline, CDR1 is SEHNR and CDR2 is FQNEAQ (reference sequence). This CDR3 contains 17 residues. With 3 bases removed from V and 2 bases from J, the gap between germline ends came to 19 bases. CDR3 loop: CASSFVASGSEQETQYF. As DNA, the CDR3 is TGTGCCAGCAGCTTCGTCGCCAGCGGCTCCGAGCAAGAGACCCAGTACTTC.

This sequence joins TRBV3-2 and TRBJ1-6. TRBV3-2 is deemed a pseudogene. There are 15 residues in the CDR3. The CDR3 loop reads CASSQDWQDNSPLHF. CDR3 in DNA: TGTGCCAGCAGCCAAGATTGGCAGGATAATTCACCCCTCCACTTT.

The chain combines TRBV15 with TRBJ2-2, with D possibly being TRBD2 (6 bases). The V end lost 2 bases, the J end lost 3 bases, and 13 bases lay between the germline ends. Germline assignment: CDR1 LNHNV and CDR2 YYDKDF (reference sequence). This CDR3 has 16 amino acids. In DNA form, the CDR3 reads TGTGCCACCAGCAGAAGGAGGGTTGCTGACACCGGGGAGCTGTTTTTT. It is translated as CATSRRRVADTGELFF.

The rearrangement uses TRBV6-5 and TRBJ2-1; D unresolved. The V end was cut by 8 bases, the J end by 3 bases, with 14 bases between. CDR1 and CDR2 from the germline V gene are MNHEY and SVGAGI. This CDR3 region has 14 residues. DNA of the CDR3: TGTGCCAGCGGTTTGGTTAGCCTCTACAATGAGCAGTTCTTC. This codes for CASGLVSLYNEQFF.

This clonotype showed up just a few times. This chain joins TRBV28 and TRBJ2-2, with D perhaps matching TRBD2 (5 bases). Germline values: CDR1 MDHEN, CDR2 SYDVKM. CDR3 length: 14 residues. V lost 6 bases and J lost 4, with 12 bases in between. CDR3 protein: CASRKNEGTGELFF. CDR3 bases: TGTGCCAGCAGGAAGAATGAGGGCACCGGGGAGCTGTTTTTT.

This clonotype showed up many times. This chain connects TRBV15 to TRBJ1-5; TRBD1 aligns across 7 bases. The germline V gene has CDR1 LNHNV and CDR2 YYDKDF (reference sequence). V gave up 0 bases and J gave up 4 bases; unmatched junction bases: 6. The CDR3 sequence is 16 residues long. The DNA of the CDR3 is TGTGCCACCAGCAGAGAGGGGGCAGGGGGGAATCAGCCCCAGCATTTT. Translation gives CATSREGAGGNQPQHF.

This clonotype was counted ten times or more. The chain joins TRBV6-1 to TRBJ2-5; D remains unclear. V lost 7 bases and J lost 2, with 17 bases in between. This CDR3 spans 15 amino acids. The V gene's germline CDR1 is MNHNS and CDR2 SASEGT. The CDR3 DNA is TGTGCCAGCACTTCTAGAGGTGCCATGCAAGAGACCCAGTACTTC. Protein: CASTSRGAMQETQYF.

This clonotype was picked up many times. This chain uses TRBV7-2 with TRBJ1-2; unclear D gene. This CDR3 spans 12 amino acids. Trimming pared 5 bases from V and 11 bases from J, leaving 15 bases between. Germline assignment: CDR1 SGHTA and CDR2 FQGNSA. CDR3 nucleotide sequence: TGTGCCAGCAGCATGGACGCTGGGAGGTACACCTTC. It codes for CASSMDAGRYTF.

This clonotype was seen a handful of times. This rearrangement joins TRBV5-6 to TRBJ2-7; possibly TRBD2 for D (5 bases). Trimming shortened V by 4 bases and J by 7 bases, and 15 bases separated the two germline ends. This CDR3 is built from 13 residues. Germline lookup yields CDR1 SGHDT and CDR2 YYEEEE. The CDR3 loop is CASSPYGRTEQYF. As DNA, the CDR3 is TGTGCCAGCAGCCCTTATGGGAGAACGGAGCAGTACTTC.

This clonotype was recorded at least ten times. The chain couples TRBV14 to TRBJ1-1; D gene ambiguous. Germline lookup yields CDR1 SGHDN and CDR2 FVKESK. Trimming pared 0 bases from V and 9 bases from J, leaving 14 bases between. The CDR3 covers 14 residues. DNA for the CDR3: TGTGCCAGCAGCCAAGAGGTCGGGTTATCAAAAGCTTTCTTT. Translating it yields CASSQEVGLSKAFF.

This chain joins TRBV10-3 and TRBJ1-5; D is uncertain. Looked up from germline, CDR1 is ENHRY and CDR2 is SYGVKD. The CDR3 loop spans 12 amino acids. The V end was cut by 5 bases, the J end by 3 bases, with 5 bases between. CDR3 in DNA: TGTGCCATCAGTAATGACAATCAGCCCCAGCATTTT. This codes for CAISNDNQPQHF.

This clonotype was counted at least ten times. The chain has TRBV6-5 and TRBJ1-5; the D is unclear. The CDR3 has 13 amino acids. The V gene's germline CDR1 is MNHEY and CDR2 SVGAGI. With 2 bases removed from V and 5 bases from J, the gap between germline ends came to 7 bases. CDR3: CASSYEVHQPQHF. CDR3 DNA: TGTGCCAGCAGTTACGAGGTCCATCAGCCCCAGCATTTT.

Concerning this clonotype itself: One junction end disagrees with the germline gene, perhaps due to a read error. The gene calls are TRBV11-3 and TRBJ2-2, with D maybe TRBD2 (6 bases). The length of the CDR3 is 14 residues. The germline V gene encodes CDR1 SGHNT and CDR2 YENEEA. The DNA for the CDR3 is TGTGCCAGCAGCTTAGACGGGAGCACCGGGGAGCTGTCTTTT. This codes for CASSLDGSTGELSF.